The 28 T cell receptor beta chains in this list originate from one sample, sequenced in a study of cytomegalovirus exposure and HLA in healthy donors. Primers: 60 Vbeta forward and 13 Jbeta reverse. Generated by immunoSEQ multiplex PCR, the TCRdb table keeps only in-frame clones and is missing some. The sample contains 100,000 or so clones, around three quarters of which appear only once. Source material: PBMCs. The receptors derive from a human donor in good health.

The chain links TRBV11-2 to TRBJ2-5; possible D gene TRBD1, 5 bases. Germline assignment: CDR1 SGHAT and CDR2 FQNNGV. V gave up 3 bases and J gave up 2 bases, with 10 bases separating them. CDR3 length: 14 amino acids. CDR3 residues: CASSFLKGQETQYF. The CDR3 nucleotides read TGTGCCAGCAGCTTTCTAAAGGGGCAAGAGACCCAGTACTTC.

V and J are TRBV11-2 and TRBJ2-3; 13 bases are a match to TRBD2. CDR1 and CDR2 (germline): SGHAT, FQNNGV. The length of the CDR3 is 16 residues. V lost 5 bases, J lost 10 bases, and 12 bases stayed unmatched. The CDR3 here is CASSTGLAGATVSQYF. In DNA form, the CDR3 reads TGTGCCAGCAGCACCGGACTAGCGGGGGCGACGGTTTCGCAGTATTTT. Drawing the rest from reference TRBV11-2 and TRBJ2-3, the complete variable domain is EAGVAQSPRYKIIEKRQSVAFWCNPISGHATLYWYQQILGQGPKLLIQFQNNGVVDDSQLPKDRFSAERLKGVDSTLKIQPAKLEDSAVYLCASSTGLAGATVSQYFGPGTRLTVL.

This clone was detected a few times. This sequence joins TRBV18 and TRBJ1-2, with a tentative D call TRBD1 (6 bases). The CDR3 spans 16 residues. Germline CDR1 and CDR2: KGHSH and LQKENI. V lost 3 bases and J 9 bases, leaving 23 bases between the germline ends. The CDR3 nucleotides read TGTGCCAGCTCACCCTCACGACAGGACGGGAGGGATCGCTACACCTTC. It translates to CASSPSRQDGRDRYTF. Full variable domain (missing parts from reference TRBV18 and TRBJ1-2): NAGVMQNPRHLVRRRGQEARLRCSPMKGHSHVYWYRQLPEEGLKFMVYLQKENIIDESGMPKERFSAEFPKEGPSILRIQQVVRGDSAAYFCASSPSRQDGRDRYTFGSGTRLTVV.

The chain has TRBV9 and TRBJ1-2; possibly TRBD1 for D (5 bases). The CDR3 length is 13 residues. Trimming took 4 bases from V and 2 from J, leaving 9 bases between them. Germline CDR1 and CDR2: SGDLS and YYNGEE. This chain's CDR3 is CASSSQGNYGYTF. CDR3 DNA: TGTGCCAGCAGCTCTCAGGGAAACTATGGCTACACCTTC.

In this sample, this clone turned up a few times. CDR3 nucleotides: TGCGCCAGCAGCCTTGGGACAGGGAGACACACCGGGGAGCTGTTTTTT. It specifies CASSLGTGRHTGELFF. The V and J genes are TRBV4-1 and TRBJ2-2; 9 nucleotides agree with TRBD1. The CDR3 totals 16 residues. The germline CDR1 and CDR2 sequences are MGHRA and YSYEKL. Trimming at V came to 4 bases and at J to 3 bases, leaving 6 bases not matched to a gene.

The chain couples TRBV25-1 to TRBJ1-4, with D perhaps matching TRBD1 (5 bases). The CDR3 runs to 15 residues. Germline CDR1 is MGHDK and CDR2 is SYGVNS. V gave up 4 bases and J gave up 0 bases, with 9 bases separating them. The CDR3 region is CASSGQTATNEKLFF. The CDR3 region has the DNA TGTGCCAGCAGTGGACAGACCGCAACTAATGAAAAACTGTTTTTT.

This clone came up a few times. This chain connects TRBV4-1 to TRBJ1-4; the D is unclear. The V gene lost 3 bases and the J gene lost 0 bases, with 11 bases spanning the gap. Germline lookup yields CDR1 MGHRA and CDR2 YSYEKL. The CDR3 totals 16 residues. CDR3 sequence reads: CASSQERRATNEKLFF. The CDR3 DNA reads TGCGCCAGCAGCCAGGAGAGACGGGCAACTAATGAAAAACTGTTTTTT.

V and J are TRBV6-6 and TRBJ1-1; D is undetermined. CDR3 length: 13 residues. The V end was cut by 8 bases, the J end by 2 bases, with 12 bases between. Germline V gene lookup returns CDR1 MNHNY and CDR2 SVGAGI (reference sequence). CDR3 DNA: TGTGCCAGCGGTCCCCAGATAAACACTGAAGCTTTCTTT. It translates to CASGPQINTEAFF.

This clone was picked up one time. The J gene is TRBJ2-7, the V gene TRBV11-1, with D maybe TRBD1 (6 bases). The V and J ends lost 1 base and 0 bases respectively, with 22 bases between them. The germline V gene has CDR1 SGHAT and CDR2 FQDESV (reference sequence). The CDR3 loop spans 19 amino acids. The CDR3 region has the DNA TGTGCCAGCAGCTTAGGACCCACCCAACAGGGCTGGAGCTCCTACGAGCAGTACTTC. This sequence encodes CASSLGPTQQGWSSYEQYF.

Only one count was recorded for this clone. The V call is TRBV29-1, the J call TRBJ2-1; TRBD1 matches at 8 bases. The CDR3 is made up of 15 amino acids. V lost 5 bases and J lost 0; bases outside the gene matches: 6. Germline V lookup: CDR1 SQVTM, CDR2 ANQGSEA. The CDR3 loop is CSVLTGASSYNEQFF. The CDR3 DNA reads TGCAGCGTTTTGACAGGGGCTAGCTCCTACAATGAGCAGTTCTTC.

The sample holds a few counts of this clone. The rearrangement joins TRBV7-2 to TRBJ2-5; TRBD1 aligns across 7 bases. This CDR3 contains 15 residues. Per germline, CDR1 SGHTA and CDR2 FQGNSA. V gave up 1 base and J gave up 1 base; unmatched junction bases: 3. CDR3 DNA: TGTGCCAGCAGCTTAGTCGACAGGGCCCAAGAGACCCAGTACTTC. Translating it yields CASSLVDRAQETQYF.

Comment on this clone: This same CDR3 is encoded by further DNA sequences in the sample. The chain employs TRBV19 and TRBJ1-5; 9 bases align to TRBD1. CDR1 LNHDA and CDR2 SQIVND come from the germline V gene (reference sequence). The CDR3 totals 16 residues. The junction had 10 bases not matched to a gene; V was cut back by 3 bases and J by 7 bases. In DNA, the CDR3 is TGTGCCAGTAGTATCCCGGGACAGGGAGCACGACAGCCCCAGCATTTT. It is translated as CASSIPGQGARQPQHF.

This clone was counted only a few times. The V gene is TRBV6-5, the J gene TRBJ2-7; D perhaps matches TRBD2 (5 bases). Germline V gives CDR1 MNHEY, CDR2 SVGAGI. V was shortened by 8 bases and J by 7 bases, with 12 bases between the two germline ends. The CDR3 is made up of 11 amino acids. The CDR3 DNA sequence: TGTGCCAGCCCACGAGGGCAGGAGCAGTACTTC. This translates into CASPRGQEQYF.

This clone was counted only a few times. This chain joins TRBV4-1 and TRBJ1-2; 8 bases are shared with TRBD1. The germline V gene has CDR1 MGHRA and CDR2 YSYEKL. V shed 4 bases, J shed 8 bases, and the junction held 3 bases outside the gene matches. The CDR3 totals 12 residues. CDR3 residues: CASSRQGLGYTF. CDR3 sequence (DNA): TGCGCCAGCAGCCGACAGGGGCTAGGCTACACCTTC.

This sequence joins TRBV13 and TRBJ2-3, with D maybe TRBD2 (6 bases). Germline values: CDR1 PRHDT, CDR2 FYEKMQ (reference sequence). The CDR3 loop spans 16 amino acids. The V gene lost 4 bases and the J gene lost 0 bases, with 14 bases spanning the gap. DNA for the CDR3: TGTGCCAGCAGCTCCAGCCGGGACTCCAGCACAGATACGCAGTATTTT. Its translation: CASSSSRDSSTDTQYF.

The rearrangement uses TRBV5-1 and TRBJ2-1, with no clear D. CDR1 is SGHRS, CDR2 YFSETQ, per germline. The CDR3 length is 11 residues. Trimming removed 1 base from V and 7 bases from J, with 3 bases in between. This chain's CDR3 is CASSLHNEQFF. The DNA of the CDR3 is TGCGCCAGCAGCTTGCATAATGAGCAGTTCTTC.

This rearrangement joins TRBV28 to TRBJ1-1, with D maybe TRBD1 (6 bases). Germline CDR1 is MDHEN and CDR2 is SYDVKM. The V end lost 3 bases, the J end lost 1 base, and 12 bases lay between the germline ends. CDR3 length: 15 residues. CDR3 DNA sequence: TGTGCCAGCAGTTTGACCCGACAGGAGAACACTGAAGCTTTCTTT. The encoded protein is CASSLTRQENTEAFF.

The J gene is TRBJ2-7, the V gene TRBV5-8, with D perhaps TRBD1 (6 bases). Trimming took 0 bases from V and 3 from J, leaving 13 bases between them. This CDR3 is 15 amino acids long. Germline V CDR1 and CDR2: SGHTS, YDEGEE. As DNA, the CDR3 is TGTGCCAGCAGCTTGGACCAAGGACAGAGCTACGAGCAGTACTTC. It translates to CASSLDQGQSYEQYF.

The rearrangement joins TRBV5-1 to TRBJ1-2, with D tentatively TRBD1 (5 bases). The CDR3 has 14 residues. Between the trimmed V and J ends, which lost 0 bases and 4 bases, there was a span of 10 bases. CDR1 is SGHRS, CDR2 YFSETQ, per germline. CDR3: CASSLGQTIYGYTF. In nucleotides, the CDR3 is TGCGCCAGCAGCTTGGGACAGACCATCTATGGCTACACCTTC.

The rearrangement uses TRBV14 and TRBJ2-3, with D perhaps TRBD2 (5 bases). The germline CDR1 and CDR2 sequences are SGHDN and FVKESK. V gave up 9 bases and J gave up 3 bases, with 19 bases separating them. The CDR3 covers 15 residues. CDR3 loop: CASSEGGFETDTQYF. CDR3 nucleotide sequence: TGTGCCAGTAGCGAGGGCGGGTTTGAAACAGATACGCAGTATTTT.

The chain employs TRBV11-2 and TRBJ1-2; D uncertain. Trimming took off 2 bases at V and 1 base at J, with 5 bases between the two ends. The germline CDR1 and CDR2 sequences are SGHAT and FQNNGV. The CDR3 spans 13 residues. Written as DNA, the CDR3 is TGTGCCAGCAGCTTAACAGATAACTATGGCTACACCTTC. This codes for CASSLTDNYGYTF.

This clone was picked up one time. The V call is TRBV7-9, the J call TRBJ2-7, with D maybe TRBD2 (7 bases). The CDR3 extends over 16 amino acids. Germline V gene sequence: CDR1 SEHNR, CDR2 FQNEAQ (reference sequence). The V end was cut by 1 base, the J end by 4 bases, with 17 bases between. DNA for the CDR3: TGTGCCAGCAGCTTAGAGGTTGTGGCGGGGGCTTACGAGCAGTACTTC. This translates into CASSLEVVAGAYEQYF.

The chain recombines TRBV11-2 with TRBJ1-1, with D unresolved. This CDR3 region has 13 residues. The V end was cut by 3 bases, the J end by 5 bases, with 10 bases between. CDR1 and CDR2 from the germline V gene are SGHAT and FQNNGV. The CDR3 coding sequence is TGTGCCAGCAGCTTCGGTTTCTCTACTGAAGCTTTCTTT. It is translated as CASSFGFSTEAFF.

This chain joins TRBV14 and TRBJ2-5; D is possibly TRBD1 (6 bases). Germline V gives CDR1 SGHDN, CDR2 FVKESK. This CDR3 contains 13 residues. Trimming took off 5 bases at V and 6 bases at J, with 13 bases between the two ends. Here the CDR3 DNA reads TGTGCCAGCAGCTCTCGACAGGTGAAGACCCAGTACTTC. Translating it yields CASSSRQVKTQYF.

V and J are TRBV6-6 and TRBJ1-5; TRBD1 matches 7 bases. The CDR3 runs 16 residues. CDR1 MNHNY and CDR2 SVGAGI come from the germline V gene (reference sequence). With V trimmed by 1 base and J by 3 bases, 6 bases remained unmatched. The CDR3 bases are TGTGCCAGCAGTTACTACCGGGACAGACCCAATCAGCCCCAGCATTTT. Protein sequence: CASSYYRDRPNQPQHF.

CDR3 DNA: TGTGCCATCAGTGACGGGTCTGGACAGGGCCCCTACGAGCAGTACTTC. Its translation: CAISDGSGQGPYEQYF. The chain is built from TRBV10-3 and TRBJ2-7, with 8 bases that match TRBD1. The junction had 9 bases not matched to a gene; V was cut back by 3 bases and J by 2 bases. This CDR3 has 16 amino acids. The V gene's germline CDR1 is ENHRY and CDR2 SYGVKD.

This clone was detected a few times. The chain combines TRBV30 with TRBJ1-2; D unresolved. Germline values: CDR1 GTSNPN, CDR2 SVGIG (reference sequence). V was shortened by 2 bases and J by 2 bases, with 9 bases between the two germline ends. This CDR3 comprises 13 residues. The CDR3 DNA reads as TGTGCCTGGAGTAAGGATAGCAACTATGGCTACACCTTC. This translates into CAWSKDSNYGYTF.

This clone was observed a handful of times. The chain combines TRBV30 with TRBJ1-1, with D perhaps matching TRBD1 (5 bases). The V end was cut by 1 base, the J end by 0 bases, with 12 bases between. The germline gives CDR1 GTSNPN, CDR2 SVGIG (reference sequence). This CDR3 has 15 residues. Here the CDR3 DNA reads TGTGCCTGGAGTGAATCGGGACTTTTGAACACTGAAGCTTTCTTT. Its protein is CAWSESGLLNTEAFF.